This TCR beta chain emerged from a study of T cell responses to AZD1222 COVID-19 vaccine. Study-wide results and caveats: Spike-specific TCR breadth and depth grew following two AZD1222 doses. Only a handful of AZD1222 recipients, more than 5 in all, had baseline seropositivity. Donors were largely white British and mainly female; clonal diversity was possibly underestimated.

TCRdb's table, derived via immunoSEQ multiplex PCR, lists solely in-frame clones and lacks some. This sample yields about 70,000 clones, of which around 82% are seen a single time; about 6.5% belongs to the top ten. CDR3 length: 16 amino acids. Turning to this clone: Its target is not known.

This specimen was peripheral blood, taken 28 days after the second AZD1222 dose. This receptor was obtained from an adult who received the AZD1222 COVID-19 vaccine. This rearrangement joins TRBV7-5 to TRBJ1-1. TRBV7-5 is a known pseudogene. CDR3 in amino acids: CARSLPPGGVNTEAFF. CDR3 in DNA: TGTGCCAGAAGCTTACCACCCGGCGGAGTTAACACTGAAGCTTTCTTT.